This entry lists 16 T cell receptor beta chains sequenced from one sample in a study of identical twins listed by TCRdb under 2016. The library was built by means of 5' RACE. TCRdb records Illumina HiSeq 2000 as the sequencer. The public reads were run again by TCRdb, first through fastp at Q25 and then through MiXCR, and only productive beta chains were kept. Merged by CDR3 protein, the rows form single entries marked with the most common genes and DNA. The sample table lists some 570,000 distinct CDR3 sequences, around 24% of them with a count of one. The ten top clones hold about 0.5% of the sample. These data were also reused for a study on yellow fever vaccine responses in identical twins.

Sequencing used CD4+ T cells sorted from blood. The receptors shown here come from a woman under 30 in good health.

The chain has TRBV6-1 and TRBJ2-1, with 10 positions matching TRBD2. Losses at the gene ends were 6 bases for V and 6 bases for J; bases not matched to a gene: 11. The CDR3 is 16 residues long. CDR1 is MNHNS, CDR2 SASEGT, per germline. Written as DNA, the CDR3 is TGTGCCAGCAGCACCAGCGGGGGGGCCCGGGGCAATGAGCAGTTCTTC. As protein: CASSTSGGARGNEQFF.

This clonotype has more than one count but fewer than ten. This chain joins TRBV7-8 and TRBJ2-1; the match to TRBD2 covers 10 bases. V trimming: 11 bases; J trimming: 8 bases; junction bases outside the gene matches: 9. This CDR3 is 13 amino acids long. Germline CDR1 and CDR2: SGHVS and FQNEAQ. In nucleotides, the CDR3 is TGTGCCGGAGGGGCTAGCGGGAGATATGAGCAGTTCTTC. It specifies CAGGASGRYEQFF.

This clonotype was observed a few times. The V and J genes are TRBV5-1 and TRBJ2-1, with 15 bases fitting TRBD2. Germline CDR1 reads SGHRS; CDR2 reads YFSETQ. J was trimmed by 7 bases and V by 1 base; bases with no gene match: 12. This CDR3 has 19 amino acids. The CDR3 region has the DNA TGCGCCAGCAGCTTGCCAAAAACATTTGGACTAGCGGGAGGGAATGAGCAGTTCTTC. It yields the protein CASSLPKTFGLAGGNEQFF.

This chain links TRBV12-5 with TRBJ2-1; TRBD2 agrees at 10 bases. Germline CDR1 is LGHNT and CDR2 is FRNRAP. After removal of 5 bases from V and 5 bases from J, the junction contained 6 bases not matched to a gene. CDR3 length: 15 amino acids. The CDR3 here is CASGPPGLANNEQFF. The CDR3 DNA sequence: TGTGCTAGTGGTCCGCCGGGACTAGCGAACAATGAGCAGTTCTTC. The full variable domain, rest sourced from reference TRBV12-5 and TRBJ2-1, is DARVTQTPRHKVTEMGQEVTMRCQPILGHNTVFWYRQTMMQGLELLAYFRNRAPLDDSGMPKDRFSAEMPDATLATLKIQPSEPRDSAVYFCASGPPGLANNEQFFGPGTRLTVL.

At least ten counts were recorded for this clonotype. The CDR3 protein is CASTSGRNNEQFF. CDR3 coding DNA: TGTGCCAGCACTAGCGGGAGAAACAATGAGCAGTTCTTC. The V gene is TRBV2, the J gene TRBJ2-1; 10 bases line up with TRBD2. The V gene's germline CDR1 is SNHLY and CDR2 FYNNEI. This CDR3 contains 13 residues. The V segment lost 7 bases and the J segment 5 bases; nucleotides outside the gene matches: 2.

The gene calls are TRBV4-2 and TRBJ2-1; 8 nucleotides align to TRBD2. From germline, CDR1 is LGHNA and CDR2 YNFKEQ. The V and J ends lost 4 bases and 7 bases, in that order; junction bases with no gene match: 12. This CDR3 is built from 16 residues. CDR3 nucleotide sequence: TGTGCCAGCAGCCCCCGGGCGGGAGGTATGGGTAATGAGCAGTTCTTC. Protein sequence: CASSPRAGGMGNEQFF.

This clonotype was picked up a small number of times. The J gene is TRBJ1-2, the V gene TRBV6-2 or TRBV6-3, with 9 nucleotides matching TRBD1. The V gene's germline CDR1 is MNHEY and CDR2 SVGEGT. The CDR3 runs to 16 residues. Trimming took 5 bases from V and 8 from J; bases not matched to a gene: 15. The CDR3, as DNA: TGTGCCAGCAGTATCGGGACAGGGCTCTCCTCCAGGGGCTACACCTTC. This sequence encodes CASSIGTGLSSRGYTF.

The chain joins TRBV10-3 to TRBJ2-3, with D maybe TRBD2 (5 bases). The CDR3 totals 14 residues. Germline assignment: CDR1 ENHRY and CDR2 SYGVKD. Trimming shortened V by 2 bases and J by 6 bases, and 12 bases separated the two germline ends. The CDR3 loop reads CAISEMGSLDTQYF. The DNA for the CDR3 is TGTGCCATCAGTGAGATGGGGAGTTTGGATACGCAGTATTTT.

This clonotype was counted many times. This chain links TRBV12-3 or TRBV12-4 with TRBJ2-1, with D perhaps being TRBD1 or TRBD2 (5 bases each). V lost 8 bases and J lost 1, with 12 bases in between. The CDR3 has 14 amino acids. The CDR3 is CASRGERSYNEQFF. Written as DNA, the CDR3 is TGTGCCAGCCGGGGCGAGAGATCCTACAATGAGCAGTTCTTC.

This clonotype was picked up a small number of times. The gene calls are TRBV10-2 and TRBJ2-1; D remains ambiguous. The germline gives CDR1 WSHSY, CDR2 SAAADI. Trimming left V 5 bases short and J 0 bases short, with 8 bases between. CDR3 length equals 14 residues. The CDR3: CASSTDDSYNEQFF. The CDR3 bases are TGCGCCAGCAGTACAGACGACTCCTACAATGAGCAGTTCTTC.

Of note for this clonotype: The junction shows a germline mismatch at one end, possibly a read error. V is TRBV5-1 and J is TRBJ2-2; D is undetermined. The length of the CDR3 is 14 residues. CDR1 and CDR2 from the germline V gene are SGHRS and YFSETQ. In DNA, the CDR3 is TGTGCCAGCAGCTTAAGCCAGAACACCGGGGAGCTGTTTTTT. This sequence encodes CASSLSQNTGELFF.

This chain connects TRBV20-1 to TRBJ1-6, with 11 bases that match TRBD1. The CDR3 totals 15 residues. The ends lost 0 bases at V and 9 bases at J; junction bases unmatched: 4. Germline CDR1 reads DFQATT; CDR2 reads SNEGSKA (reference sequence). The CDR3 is CSARDTGTGGSPLHF. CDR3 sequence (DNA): TGCAGTGCTAGAGATACCGGGACAGGGGGTTCACCCCTCCACTTT.

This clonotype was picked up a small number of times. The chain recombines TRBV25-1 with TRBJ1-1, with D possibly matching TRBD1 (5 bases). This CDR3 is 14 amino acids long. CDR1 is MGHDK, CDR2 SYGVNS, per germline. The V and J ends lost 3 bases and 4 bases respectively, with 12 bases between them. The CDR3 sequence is CASSDRQGATEAFF. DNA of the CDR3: TGTGCCAGCAGTGATCGGCAGGGAGCCACTGAAGCTTTCTTT.

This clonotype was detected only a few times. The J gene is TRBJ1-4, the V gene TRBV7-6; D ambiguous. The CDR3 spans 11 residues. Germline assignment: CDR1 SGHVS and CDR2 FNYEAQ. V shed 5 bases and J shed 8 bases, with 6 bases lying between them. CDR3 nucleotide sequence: TGTGCCAGCAGCCCGCGGGAAAAACTGTTTTTT. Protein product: CASSPREKLFF.

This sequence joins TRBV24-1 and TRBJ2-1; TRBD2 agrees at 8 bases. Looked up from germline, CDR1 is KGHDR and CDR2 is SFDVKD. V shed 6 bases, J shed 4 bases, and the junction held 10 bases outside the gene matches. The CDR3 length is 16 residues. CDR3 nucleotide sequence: TGTGCCACCAGTCCGGAAGCGGGAGCGGGGTACAATGAGCAGTTCTTC. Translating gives CATSPEAGAGYNEQFF.

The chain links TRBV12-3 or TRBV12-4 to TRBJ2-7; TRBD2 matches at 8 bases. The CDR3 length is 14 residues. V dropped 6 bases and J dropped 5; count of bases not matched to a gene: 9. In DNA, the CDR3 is TGTGCCAGCAGACGAAGCGGGAGCGCCCACGAGCAGTACTTC. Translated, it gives CASRRSGSAHEQYF.